This TCR beta chain came from a study of blood T cell repertoires in COVID-19. At the level of the study: The United States, Italy and Spain supplied acute and convalescent COVID-19 samples. The cDNA or gDNA used as material had been derived from T cells, B-cell-depleted T cells, or PBMCs.

V was pared by 7 bases and J by 5 bases, with 13 bases between. The CDR3 extends over 13 amino acids. From germline, CDR1 is KGHDR and CDR2 SFDVKD. Authors' methods: The assay estimated nucleated cells by amplifying reference gene primers. This table comes from immunoSEQ multiplex PCR, and its TCRdb copy is limited to in-frame clones, with some not included. V and J calls plus clone size are reproduced from that table; the DNA served to infer D and trimming. The sample records a few hundred thousand clones, around 84% being singletons. This TCR was recovered from a woman between 40 and 55 years old who had recovered from COVID-19. Sequenced material: peripheral blood. The V gene is TRBV24-1, the J gene TRBJ2-5, with a tentative D call TRBD1 (6 bases). The CDR3 loop is CATSRTGSETQYF. CDR3 DNA: TGTGCCACCAGCCGCACAGGGTCCGAGACCCAGTACTTC.